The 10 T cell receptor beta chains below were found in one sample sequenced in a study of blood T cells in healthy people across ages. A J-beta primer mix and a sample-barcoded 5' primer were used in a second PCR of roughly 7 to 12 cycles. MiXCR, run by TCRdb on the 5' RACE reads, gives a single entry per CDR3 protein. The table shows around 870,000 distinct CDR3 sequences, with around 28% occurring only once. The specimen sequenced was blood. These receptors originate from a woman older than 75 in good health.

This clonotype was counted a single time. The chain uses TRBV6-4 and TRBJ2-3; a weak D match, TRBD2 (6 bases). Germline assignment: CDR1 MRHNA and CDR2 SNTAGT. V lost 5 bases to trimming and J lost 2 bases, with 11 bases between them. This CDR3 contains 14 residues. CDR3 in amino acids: CASSFGDFTDTQYF. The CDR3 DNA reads TGTGCCAGCAGTTTTGGGGACTTCACAGATACGCAGTATTTT.

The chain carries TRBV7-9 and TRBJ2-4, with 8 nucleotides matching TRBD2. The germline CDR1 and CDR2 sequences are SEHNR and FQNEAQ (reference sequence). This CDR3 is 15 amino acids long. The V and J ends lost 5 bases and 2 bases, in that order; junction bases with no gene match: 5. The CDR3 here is CASSNSGVSKNIQYF. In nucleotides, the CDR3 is TGTGCCAGCAGCAATAGCGGGGTCTCCAAAAACATTCAGTACTTC.

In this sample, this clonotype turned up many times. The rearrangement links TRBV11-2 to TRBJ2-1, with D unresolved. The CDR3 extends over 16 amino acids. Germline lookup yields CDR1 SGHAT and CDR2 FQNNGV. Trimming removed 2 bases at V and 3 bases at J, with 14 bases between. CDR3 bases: TGTGCCAGCAGCTTATTGCGAGGACCACTCTACAATGAGCAGTTCTTC. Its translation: CASSLLRGPLYNEQFF. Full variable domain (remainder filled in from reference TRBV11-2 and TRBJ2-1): EAGVAQSPRYKIIEKRQSVAFWCNPISGHATLYWYQQILGQGPKLLIQFQNNGVVDDSQLPKDRFSAERLKGVDSTLKIQPAKLEDSAVYLCASSLLRGPLYNEQFFGPGTRLTVL.

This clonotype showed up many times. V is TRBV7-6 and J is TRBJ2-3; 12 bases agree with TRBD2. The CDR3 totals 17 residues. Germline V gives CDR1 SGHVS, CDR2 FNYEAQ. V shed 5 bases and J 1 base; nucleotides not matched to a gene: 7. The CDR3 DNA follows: TGTGCCAGCAGCAACCCAGCTAGCGGGGGGGGCACAGATACGCAGTATTTT. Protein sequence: CASSNPASGGGTDTQYF.

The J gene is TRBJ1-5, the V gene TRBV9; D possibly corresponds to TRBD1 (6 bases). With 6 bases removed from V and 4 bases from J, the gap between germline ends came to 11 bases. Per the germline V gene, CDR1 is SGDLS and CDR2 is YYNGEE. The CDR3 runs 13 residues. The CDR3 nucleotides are TGTGCCAGCAATGAGGGGGAGAATCAGCCCCAGCATTTT. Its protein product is CASNEGENQPQHF.

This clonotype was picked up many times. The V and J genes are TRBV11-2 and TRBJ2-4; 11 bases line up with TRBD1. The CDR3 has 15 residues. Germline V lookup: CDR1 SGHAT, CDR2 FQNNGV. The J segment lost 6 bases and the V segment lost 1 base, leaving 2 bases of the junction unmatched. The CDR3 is CASSLGTGGLNIQYF. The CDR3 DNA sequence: TGTGCCAGCAGCTTAGGGACAGGGGGCTTAAACATTCAGTACTTC.

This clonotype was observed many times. CDR3 amino acids: CSAREGRWTTNEKLFF. The CDR3 DNA reads as TGCAGTGCTAGAGAGGGCAGGTGGACAACTAATGAAAAACTGTTTTTT. The J gene is TRBJ1-4, the V gene TRBV20-1, with D unresolved. The CDR3 sequence is 16 residues long. The V and J ends lost 0 bases and 0 bases respectively, with 11 bases between them. The germline gives CDR1 DFQATT, CDR2 SNEGSKA (reference sequence).

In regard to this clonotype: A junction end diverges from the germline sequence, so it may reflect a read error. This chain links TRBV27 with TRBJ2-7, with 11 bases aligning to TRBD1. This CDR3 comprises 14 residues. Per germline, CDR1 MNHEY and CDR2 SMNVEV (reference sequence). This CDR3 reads CAGRRTGGGYEQYF. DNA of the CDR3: TGTGCCGGCAGAAGGACAGGGGGCGGCTACGAGCAGTACTTC.

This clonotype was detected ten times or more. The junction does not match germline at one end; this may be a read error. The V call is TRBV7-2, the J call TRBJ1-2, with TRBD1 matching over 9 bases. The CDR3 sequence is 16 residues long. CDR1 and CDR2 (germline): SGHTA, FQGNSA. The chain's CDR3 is CASSLGGQGANYGYTF. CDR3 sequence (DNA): TGTGCCAGCAGTTTAGGGGGACAGGGTGCTAACTATGGCTACACCTTC.

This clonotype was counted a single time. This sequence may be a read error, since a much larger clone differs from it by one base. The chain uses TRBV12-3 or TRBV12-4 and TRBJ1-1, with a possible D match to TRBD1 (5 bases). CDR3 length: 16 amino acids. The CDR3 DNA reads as TGTGCCAGCAACCCAAGGGCAGGGTGGGAGAACACTGGAGCTTTCTTT. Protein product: CASNPRAGWENTGAFF.